Presented here are 26 T cell receptor beta chains from one specimen sequenced in a study of glioma-infiltrating T cells after dendritic cell vaccination. Clones were read by immunoSEQ multiplex PCR, and TCRdb kept only the in-frame ones, dropping some. The sample gives just under 85,000 clones, about 90% of which show up once; approximately 3.4% is in the top ten. The source was blood, collected before dendritic cell vaccination. These receptors all stem from a human donor with glioblastoma.

The chain joins TRBV4-2 to TRBJ2-7, with TRBD2 identical over 8 bases. Germline V gives CDR1 LGHNA, CDR2 YNFKEQ. V gave up 2 bases and J gave up 6 bases; unmatched junction bases: 12. The CDR3 spans 16 residues. The DNA of the CDR3 is TGTGCCAGCAGCCAACCGGGGGGGGCGGGAGAAGCCGAGCAGTACTTC. Translated, it gives CASSQPGGAGEAEQYF.

This rearrangement joins TRBV5-4 to TRBJ2-7, with TRBD2 matching over 12 bases. Germline CDR1 SGHNT, CDR2 YYREEE (reference sequence). This CDR3 region has 14 residues. V was clipped by 3 bases and J by 3 bases; unmatched bases: 1. The chain's CDR3 is CASSSTSGGYEQYF. CDR3 sequence (DNA): TGTGCCAGCAGCTCGACTAGCGGGGGCTACGAGCAGTACTTC.

This chain uses TRBV30 with TRBJ2-7; the match to TRBD2 covers 13 bases. V shed 3 bases, J shed 7 bases, and the junction held 9 bases outside the gene matches. Germline V gene data show CDR1 as GTSNPN and CDR2 as SVGIG (reference sequence). This CDR3 has 15 residues. As DNA, the CDR3 is TGTGCCTGGAGCTCAGGACTAGCGGGAGCTAGTGAGCAGTACTTC. Translated, it gives CAWSSGLAGASEQYF.

J is TRBJ2-5 and V is TRBV18; 10 nucleotides agree with TRBD1. Matching the DNA end better, TRBJ2-7 makes the J call doubtful. The germline V gene has CDR1 KGHSH and CDR2 LQKENI. There are 15 residues in the CDR3. The CDR3 protein is CASSPGTGVSYEQYF. DNA for the CDR3: TGTGCCAGCTCACCCGGGACAGGGGTCTCCTACGAGCAGTACTTC.

The chain is built from TRBV5-1 and TRBJ2-1; 7 bases fit TRBD2. The length of the CDR3 is 16 residues. CDR1 SGHRS and CDR2 YFSETQ come from the germline V gene. V trimming: 3 bases; J trimming: 4 bases; junction bases outside the gene matches: 10. The CDR3 loop is CASSYAPSGDYNEQFF. The CDR3 coding sequence is TGCGCCAGCAGCTACGCCCCTAGCGGCGATTACAATGAGCAGTTCTTC.

The CDR3 sequence: CASSLRTSAVSEQYF. CDR3 DNA sequence: TGTGCCAGTAGTCTCCGGACTAGTGCTGTCTCCGAGCAGTACTTC. This chain connects TRBV19 to TRBJ2-7; TRBD2 matches 7 bases. Per the germline V gene, CDR1 is LNHDA and CDR2 is SQIVND (reference sequence). The junction had 13 bases not matched to a gene; V was cut back by 5 bases and J by 6 bases. This CDR3 contains 15 residues.

The chain combines TRBV5-1 with TRBJ1-1, with TRBD1 matching 11 bases. CDR3 length: 18 amino acids. Unmatched junction bases numbered 8, after V lost 0 bases and J lost 1 base. The V gene's germline CDR1 is SGHRS and CDR2 YFSETQ. CDR3 bases: TGCGCCAGCAGCTTGGAAGCGGACAGGGGGCAGGGGAACACTGAAGCTTTCTTT. Its translation: CASSLEADRGQGNTEAFF.

J is TRBJ2-3 and V is TRBV5-4, with D unresolved. The ends were cut back, 1 base at V and 0 bases at J, with 12 bases in the middle. CDR1 SGHNT and CDR2 YYREEE come from the germline V gene (reference sequence). The CDR3 has 16 residues. CDR3 bases: TGTGCCAGCAGCTTGAATAGGCCAGGCAGCACAGATACGCAGTATTTT. This gives the protein CASSLNRPGSTDTQYF. The full variable domain, its missing parts supplied by reference TRBV5-4 and TRBJ2-3, is ETGVTQSPTHLIKTRGQQVTLRCSSQSGHNTVSWYQQALGQGPQFIFQYYREEENGRGNFPPRFSGLQFPNYSSELNVNALELDDSALYLCASSLNRPGSTDTQYFGPGTRLTVL.

In its sample, this clone was seen once. The V and J genes are TRBV2 and TRBJ2-7; D perhaps matches TRBD1 (6 bases). Trimming stripped 7 bases from V and 0 bases from J, with 7 bases between. Germline lookup yields CDR1 SNHLY and CDR2 FYNNEI. The CDR3 length is 12 residues. The CDR3 region has the DNA TGTGCCAGCACAGGGGACTCCTACGAGCAGTACTTC. It codes for CASTGDSYEQYF. Variable domain in full (rest from reference TRBV2 and TRBJ2-7): EPEVTQTPSHQVTQMGQEVILRCVPISNHLYFYWYRQILGQKVEFLVSFYNNEISEKSEIFDDQFSVERPDGSNFTLKIRSTKLEDSAMYFCASTGDSYEQYFGPGTRLTVT.

The rearrangement links TRBV7-9 to TRBJ2-1; 8 bases line up with TRBD2. CDR3 length: 16 amino acids. Per the germline V gene, CDR1 is SEHNR and CDR2 is FQNEAQ (reference sequence). V gave up 5 bases and J gave up 8 bases; unmatched junction bases: 14. CDR3 protein: CASSAWTSFPGDEQFF. The CDR3 DNA follows: TGTGCCAGCAGCGCCTGGACTAGCTTTCCGGGCGATGAGCAGTTCTTC.

The genes are TRBV11-3 and TRBJ2-1; 8 bases are shared with TRBD1. The CDR3 has 19 residues. The germline gives CDR1 SGHNT, CDR2 YENEEA. Trimming at V came to 1 base and at J to 3 bases, leaving 14 bases not matched to a gene. CDR3 sequence reads: CASSLGYLAPGQVYNEQFF. The DNA for the CDR3 is TGTGCCAGCAGCTTAGGGTACCTCGCCCCGGGACAGGTCTACAATGAGCAGTTCTTC.

CDR3 bases: TGTGCCAGCAGTTACCCCGGACAGACCTACGAGCAGTACTTC. Amino acid sequence: CASSYPGQTYEQYF. The chain employs TRBV6-6 and TRBJ2-7, with D perhaps TRBD1 (6 bases). The CDR3 loop spans 14 amino acids. The V end lost 2 bases, the J end lost 2 bases, and 10 bases lay between the germline ends. The germline gives CDR1 MNHNY, CDR2 SVGAGI (reference sequence).

This clone has only a few counts. This sequence joins TRBV29-1 and TRBJ1-2, with a possible D match to TRBD1 (6 bases). The length of the CDR3 is 14 residues. Germline CDR1 reads SQVTM; CDR2 reads ANQGSEA. Trimming stripped 7 bases from V and 4 bases from J, with 19 bases between. CDR3 nucleotide sequence: TGCAGCGCTGGGACTTCGGGGGGCGGCTATGGCTACACCTTC. It translates to CSAGTSGGGYGYTF.

The chain employs TRBV2 and TRBJ1-3; D ambiguous. CDR1 and CDR2 (germline): SNHLY, FYNNEI. Trimming shortened V by 5 bases and J by 0 bases, and 8 bases separated the two germline ends. CDR3 length equals 14 residues. This CDR3 reads CASSKESSGNTIYF. For the CDR3, the DNA is TGTGCCAGCAGTAAGGAGAGCTCTGGAAACACCATATATTTT.

The rearrangement links TRBV27 to TRBJ1-5, with D tentatively TRBD1 (5 bases). Trimming removed 0 bases at V and 2 bases at J, with 11 bases between. Germline V gene sequence: CDR1 MNHEY, CDR2 SMNVEV (reference sequence). This CDR3 is 16 amino acids long. In DNA, the CDR3 is TGTGCCAGCAGTTTATCAGGGGTTGTGCGCAATCAGCCCCAGCATTTT. It yields the protein CASSLSGVVRNQPQHF.

The chain joins TRBV30 to TRBJ2-7; 9 nucleotides align to TRBD1. The germline V gene encodes CDR1 GTSNPN and CDR2 SVGIG (reference sequence). The CDR3 has 14 residues. V lost 0 bases, J lost 5 bases, and 5 bases stayed unmatched. The CDR3 loop reads CAWSVRQGDHEQYF. The CDR3 nucleotides read TGTGCCTGGAGTGTCCGACAGGGGGACCACGAGCAGTACTTC.

This clone has a single count. The chain uses TRBV2 and TRBJ2-5; D remains ambiguous. V was trimmed by 8 bases and J by 2 bases, leaving 12 bases between them. Germline lookup yields CDR1 SNHLY and CDR2 FYNNEI. The length of the CDR3 is 13 residues. The CDR3 region is CASLMTRQETQYF. CDR3 DNA: TGTGCCAGCCTAATGACCAGGCAAGAGACCCAGTACTTC.

The chain links TRBV7-2 to TRBJ2-1; 10 bases match TRBD2. The trim removed 2 bases at V and 10 bases at J, leaving 2 bases unmatched. This CDR3 region has 13 residues. Germline CDR1 and CDR2: SGHTA and FQGNSA. The CDR3, as DNA: TGTGCCAGCAGCTTACTAGCGGGGGTAGAGCAGTTCTTC. Amino acid sequence: CASSLLAGVEQFF.

The chain couples TRBV5-4 to TRBJ2-7; TRBD1 aligns across 7 bases. V trimming: 1 base; J trimming: 5 bases; junction bases outside the gene matches: 9. There are 15 residues in the CDR3. CDR1 and CDR2 (germline): SGHNT, YYREEE (reference sequence). The CDR3 DNA reads as TGTGCCAGCAGCTTGTCCCAGGGGGTAATGGACGAGCAGTACTTC. Its translation: CASSLSQGVMDEQYF.

J is TRBJ2-7 and V is TRBV19, with 7 bases lining up with TRBD1. This CDR3 spans 14 amino acids. The V gene end was trimmed by 10 bases and the J gene end by 3 bases; junction bases not matched to a gene: 12. CDR1 and CDR2 (germline): LNHDA, SQIVND (reference sequence). This CDR3 is CATTQARDSYEQYF. The CDR3 bases are TGTGCCACTACCCAAGCACGGGACAGCTACGAGCAGTACTTC.

This chain links TRBV5-4 with TRBJ2-3; no definite D call. This CDR3 spans 14 amino acids. With 4 bases removed from V and 1 base from J, the gap between germline ends came to 10 bases. The V gene's germline CDR1 is SGHNT and CDR2 YYREEE (reference sequence). Here the CDR3 reads CASSHVAGTDTQYF. The CDR3 DNA reads TGTGCCAGCAGCCACGTGGCAGGCACAGATACGCAGTATTTT.

This chain connects TRBV7-2 to TRBJ2-1; 13 positions agree with TRBD2. With 4 bases clipped from V and 9 bases from J, the junction kept 6 bases outside the gene matches. The CDR3 spans 15 residues. The V gene's germline CDR1 is SGHTA and CDR2 FQGNSA. CDR3 in amino acids: CASSSSGLAGVEQFF. In DNA, the CDR3 is TGTGCCAGCAGCTCCTCAGGACTAGCGGGAGTTGAGCAGTTCTTC.

This chain connects TRBV25-1 to TRBJ2-7; 8 bases are shared with TRBD2. CDR3 length: 15 residues. Germline trimming cut 3 bases from V and 3 bases from J; bases unmatched to any gene: 7. Germline CDR1 reads MGHDK; CDR2 reads SYGVNS. The CDR3 DNA is TGTGCCAGCAGTGATACTAGCGGTCTGAACTACGAGCAGTACTTC. Encoded protein: CASSDTSGLNYEQYF.

The chain links TRBV27 to TRBJ1-2, with TRBD1 matching 9 bases. Germline loops: CDR1 MNHEY, CDR2 SMNVEV (reference sequence). The CDR3 spans 15 residues. The trim removed 8 bases at V and 2 bases at J, leaving 9 bases unmatched. CDR3 sequence reads: CASGPGQGGNYGYTF. The CDR3 DNA sequence: TGTGCCAGCGGGCCGGGACAGGGAGGGAACTATGGCTACACCTTC.

The chain has TRBV19 and TRBJ2-7; D remains unclear. This CDR3 is 13 amino acids long. CDR1 is LNHDA and CDR2 is SQIVND in the germline V gene (reference sequence). Trimming cost V 11 bases and J 2 bases, with 16 bases left between them. CDR3 DNA: TGTGCCCTCCATTTAGCTTCGGCCTACGAGCAGTACTTC. This encodes CALHLASAYEQYF.

V usage is TRBV19 and J usage is TRBJ2-7, with 11 bases identical to TRBD1. V was clipped by 10 bases and J by 3 bases; unmatched bases: 8. CDR1 and CDR2 from the germline V gene are LNHDA and SQIVND (reference sequence). The CDR3 is 14 residues long. The CDR3 is CATTGQGVNYEQYF. DNA of the CDR3: TGTGCCACTACGGGACAGGGGGTCAACTACGAGCAGTACTTC.